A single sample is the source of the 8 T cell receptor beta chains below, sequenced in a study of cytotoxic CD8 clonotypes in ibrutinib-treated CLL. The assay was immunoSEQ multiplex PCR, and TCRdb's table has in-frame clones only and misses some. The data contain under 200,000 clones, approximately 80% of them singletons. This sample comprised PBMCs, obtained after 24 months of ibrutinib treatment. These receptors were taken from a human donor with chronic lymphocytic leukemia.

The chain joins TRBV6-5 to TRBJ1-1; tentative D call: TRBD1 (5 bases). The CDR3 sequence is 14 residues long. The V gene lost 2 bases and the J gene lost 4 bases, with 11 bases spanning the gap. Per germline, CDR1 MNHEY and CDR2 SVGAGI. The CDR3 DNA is TGTGCCAGCAGTTACGGGGGGTTGGGCACTGAAGCTTTCTTT. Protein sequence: CASSYGGLGTEAFF.

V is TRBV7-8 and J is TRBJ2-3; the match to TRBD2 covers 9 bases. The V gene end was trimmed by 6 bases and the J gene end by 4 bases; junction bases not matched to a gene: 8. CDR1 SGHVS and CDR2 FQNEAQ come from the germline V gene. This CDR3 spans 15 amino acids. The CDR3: CASRHGTSLSDTQYF. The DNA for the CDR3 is TGTGCCAGCAGACACGGGACTAGCTTATCAGATACGCAGTATTTT.

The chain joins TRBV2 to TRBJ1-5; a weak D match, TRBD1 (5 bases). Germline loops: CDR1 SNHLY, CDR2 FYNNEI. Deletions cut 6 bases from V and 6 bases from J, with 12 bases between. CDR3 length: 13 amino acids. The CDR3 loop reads CASRLQGPQPQHF. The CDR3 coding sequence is TGTGCCAGCAGGCTTCAGGGTCCTCAGCCCCAGCATTTT.

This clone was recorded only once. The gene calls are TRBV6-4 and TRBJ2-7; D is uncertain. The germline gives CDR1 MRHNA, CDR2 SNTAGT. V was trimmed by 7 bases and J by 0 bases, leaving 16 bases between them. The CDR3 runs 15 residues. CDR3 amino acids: CASIRTRVGSYEQYF. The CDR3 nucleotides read TGTGCCAGCATCAGAACAAGGGTCGGCTCCTACGAGCAGTACTTC.

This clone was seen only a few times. In DNA form, the CDR3 reads TGTGCCAGTAGTACGTGGGCTGTTGGCTACACCTTC. Translated: CASSTWAVGYTF. V usage is TRBV19 and J usage is TRBJ1-2, with D hard to call. The germline V and J ends were trimmed by 4 bases and 7 bases, with 10 bases remaining between them. Germline assignment: CDR1 LNHDA and CDR2 SQIVND (reference sequence). The CDR3 consists of 12 residues.

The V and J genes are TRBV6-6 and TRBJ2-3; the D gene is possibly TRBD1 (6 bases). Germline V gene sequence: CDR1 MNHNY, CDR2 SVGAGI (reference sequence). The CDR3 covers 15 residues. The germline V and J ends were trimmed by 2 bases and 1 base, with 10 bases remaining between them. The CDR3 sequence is CASSYGQSGTDTQYF. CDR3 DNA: TGTGCCAGCAGTTACGGACAGTCGGGCACAGATACGCAGTATTTT.

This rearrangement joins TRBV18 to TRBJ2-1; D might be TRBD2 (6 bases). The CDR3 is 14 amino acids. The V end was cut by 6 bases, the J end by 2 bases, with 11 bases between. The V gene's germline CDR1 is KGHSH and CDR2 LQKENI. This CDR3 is CASSIAGTYNEQFF. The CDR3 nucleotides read TGTGCCAGCTCCATCGCGGGGACCTACAATGAGCAGTTCTTC.

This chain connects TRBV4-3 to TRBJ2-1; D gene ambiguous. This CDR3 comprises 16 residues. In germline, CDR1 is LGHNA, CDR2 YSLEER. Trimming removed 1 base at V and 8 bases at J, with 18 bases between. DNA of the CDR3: TGCGCCAGCAGCCAAGGACGGCTTGGATTACGGGATGAGCAGTTCTTC. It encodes CASSQGRLGLRDEQFF.